A single sample is the source of the 18 T cell receptor beta chains below, sequenced in a study of spatial heterogeneity in lung cancer. TCRdb independently ran MiXCR on the 5' RACE reads; one entry per CDR3 protein. Of just over 25,000 distinct CDR3 sequences in the sample, roughly 13% were seen once. Noted time point: sample taken at primary tumor resection. TCRs were sequenced from unsorted whole RNA of tumor, nontumor lung or PBMC. The sequences come from PBMCs, collected at surgery. Receptors originate from a female donor with early-stage non-small cell lung cancer.

The chain couples TRBV7-8 to TRBJ2-1; perhaps TRBD1 as D (6 bases). Germline CDR1 and CDR2: SGHVS and FQNEAQ. The CDR3 loop spans 14 amino acids. The germline V and J ends were trimmed by 5 bases and 4 bases, with 12 bases remaining between them. DNA for the CDR3: TGTGCCAGCAGCCCGGGGACAAGTTACAATGAGCAGTTCTTC. Translation gives CASSPGTSYNEQFF.

The table lists this clonotype with many counts. The chain recombines TRBV7-9 with TRBJ2-2; possibly TRBD2 for D (5 bases). Germline V lookup: CDR1 SEHNR, CDR2 FQNEAQ (reference sequence). CDR3 size: 11 residues. V lost 8 bases, J lost 5 bases, and 6 bases lay in between. DNA for the CDR3: TGTGCCAGCGCGGGTACCGGGGAGCTGTTTTTT. Amino acid sequence: CASAGTGELFF. Drawing the rest from reference TRBV7-9 and TRBJ2-2, the complete variable domain is DTGVSQNPRHKITKRGQNVTFRCDPISEHNRLYWYRQTLGQGPEFLTYFQNEAQLEKSRLLSDRFSAERPKGSFSTLEIQRTEQGDSAMYLCASAGTGELFFGEGSRLTVL.

The V and J genes are TRBV30 and TRBJ2-3; weak D call: TRBD2 (6 bases). Trimming removed 7 bases at V and 4 bases at J, with 18 bases between. Germline assignment: CDR1 GTSNPN and CDR2 SVGIG (reference sequence). The CDR3 is 14 residues long. CDR3 nucleotide sequence: TGTGCCTCTAACGTGCGGGATAGGGCAGATACGCAGTATTTT. This gives the protein CASNVRDRADTQYF.

This clonotype appeared many times. The J gene is TRBJ2-2, the V gene TRBV24-1; 8 positions agree with TRBD2. The CDR3 covers 15 residues. CDR1 and CDR2 (germline): KGHDR, SFDVKD. With 6 bases clipped from V and 6 bases from J, the junction kept 8 bases outside the gene matches. The DNA of the CDR3 is TGTGCCACCAGTTCCGGACTAGCTGGCGCCGGGGAGCTGTTTTTT. Translation: CATSSGLAGAGELFF.

The chain uses TRBV30 and TRBJ1-1; TRBD1 matches at 8 bases. J was trimmed by 0 bases and V by 8 bases; bases with no gene match: 5. Germline V gives CDR1 GTSNPN, CDR2 SVGIG (reference sequence). CDR3 length equals 13 residues. CDR3 in DNA: TGTGCCCTGGACAGGGTGATGAACACTGAAGCTTTCTTT. It codes for CALDRVMNTEAFF.

This clonotype was seen repeatedly, ten times or more. The chain combines TRBV3-1 with TRBJ2-7, with 8 bases identical to TRBD2. Germline trimming cut 1 base from V and 5 bases from J; bases unmatched to any gene: 7. Germline V gene lookup returns CDR1 LGHDT and CDR2 YNNKEL (reference sequence). There are 15 residues in the CDR3. This chain's CDR3 is CASSQAPAGGHEQYV. DNA of the CDR3: TGTGCCAGCAGCCAAGCTCCGGCGGGGGGCCACGAGCAGTACGTC.

This clonotype was counted only a few times. The chain uses TRBV27 and TRBJ1-1; D unclear. The V gene's germline CDR1 is MNHEY and CDR2 SMNVEV (reference sequence). V was pared by 5 bases and J by 5 bases, with 12 bases between. CDR3 length: 13 residues. CDR3: CASSRQSWTEAFF. CDR3 sequence (DNA): TGTGCCAGCAGTCGTCAATCCTGGACTGAAGCTTTCTTT.

This clonotype was observed a few times. The chain couples TRBV14 to TRBJ2-1; D may match TRBD1 or TRBD2 (5 bases each). Trimming pared 4 bases from V and 5 bases from J, leaving 9 bases between. Germline V CDR1 and CDR2: SGHDN, FVKESK. The CDR3 spans 13 residues. The CDR3 DNA follows: TGTGCCAGCAGCCCTGGGACCCACAATGAGCAGTTCTTC. The encoded protein is CASSPGTHNEQFF.

The J gene is TRBJ2-3, the V gene TRBV20-1, with TRBD2 matching 11 bases. Germline trimming cut 6 bases from V and 4 bases from J; bases unmatched to any gene: 6. The germline V gene encodes CDR1 DFQATT and CDR2 SNEGSKA (reference sequence). This CDR3 comprises 14 residues. CDR3 coding DNA: TGCAGTGCAGAGACTAGCGGGACTCCAGATACGCAGTATTTT. It encodes CSAETSGTPDTQYF.

V usage is TRBV3-1 and J usage is TRBJ2-5; TRBD2 might be the D (6 bases). The CDR3 totals 15 residues. V was clipped by 0 bases and J by 2 bases, with 10 bases between them. Germline assignment: CDR1 LGHDT and CDR2 YNNKEL (reference sequence). CDR3 sequence reads: CASSQERRGQETQYF. CDR3 coding DNA: TGTGCCAGCAGCCAAGAAAGACGGGGGCAAGAGACCCAGTACTTC.

This clonotype was picked up many times. The chain employs TRBV3-1 and TRBJ1-6; D uncertain. Trimming took off 4 bases at V and 4 bases at J, with 11 bases between the two ends. The CDR3 has 15 residues. Germline CDR1 is LGHDT and CDR2 is YNNKEL (reference sequence). The CDR3 reads CASSPDGIYNSPLHF. The CDR3 coding sequence is TGTGCCAGCAGCCCAGACGGAATTTATAATTCACCCCTCCACTTT.

This clonotype was seen many times. This sequence joins TRBV7-8 and TRBJ2-5; the match to TRBD1 covers 7 bases. This CDR3 spans 13 amino acids. V lost 5 bases, J lost 13 bases, and 13 bases stayed unmatched. From germline, CDR1 is SGHVS and CDR2 FQNEAQ. The CDR3, as DNA: TGTGCCAGCAGCACCCCCGGACAGGCCCTTGGGTACTTC. As protein: CASSTPGQALGYF.

This clonotype was picked up a small number of times. This chain connects TRBV5-4 to TRBJ2-7, with D possibly TRBD2 on 5 matching bases. Germline assignment: CDR1 SGHNT and CDR2 YYREEE (reference sequence). There are 14 residues in the CDR3. V lost 4 bases, J lost 0 bases, and 11 bases lay in between. The CDR3 loop reads CASSPWGASYEQYV. The CDR3 bases are TGTGCCAGCAGCCCTTGGGGAGCCTCCTACGAGCAGTACGTC.

The chain is built from TRBV29-1 and TRBJ2-2; D unclear. Germline values: CDR1 SQVTM, CDR2 ANQGSEA. V lost 5 bases and J lost 0, with 7 bases in between. CDR3 length: 13 amino acids. Written as DNA, the CDR3 is TGCAGCGTTCTCAGGACGAACACCGGGGAGCTGTTTTTT. Its translation: CSVLRTNTGELFF.

The sample holds many counts of this clonotype. The chain links TRBV29-1 to TRBJ2-7; D is ambiguous. This CDR3 is built from 13 residues. Germline loops: CDR1 SQVTM, CDR2 ANQGSEA. V gave up 1 base and J gave up 2 bases, with 9 bases separating them. This CDR3 is CSVEVTYTYEQYF. CDR3 in DNA: TGCAGCGTTGAAGTAACCTATACCTACGAGCAGTACTTC.

This clonotype came up many times. This chain links TRBV12-3 or TRBV12-4 with TRBJ1-4; 8 bases are a match to TRBD1. The length of the CDR3 is 15 residues. V dropped 6 bases and J dropped 4; count of bases not matched to a gene: 7. The CDR3 is CASRGGQGFNEKLFF. CDR3 sequence (DNA): TGTGCCAGCAGAGGAGGACAGGGTTTTAATGAAAAACTGTTTTTT.

Only a few counts were recorded for this clonotype. This CDR3 is CAIRDSSGNTIYF. In nucleotides, the CDR3 is TGTGCCATCAGGGACAGCTCTGGAAACACCATATATTTT. The V call is TRBV10-3, the J call TRBJ1-3; D may be TRBD1 (6 bases). In germline, CDR1 is ENHRY, CDR2 SYGVKD. The CDR3 extends over 13 amino acids. V dropped 6 bases and J dropped 0 bases, with 6 bases sitting between them.

This clonotype came up many times. This chain uses TRBV5-1 with TRBJ2-3; D not resolved. There are 13 residues in the CDR3. V lost 4 bases and J 2 bases, leaving 8 bases between the germline ends. CDR1 and CDR2 from the germline V gene are SGHRS and YFSETQ. CDR3 residues: CASSPKPTDTQYF. Here the CDR3 DNA reads TGCGCCAGCAGCCCGAAACCCACAGATACGCAGTATTTT.